These 25 T cell receptor beta chains originate from one sample sequenced in a study of cytomegalovirus exposure and HLA in healthy donors. The method was immunoSEQ multiplex PCR; TCRdb's version includes in-frame clones alone and lacks a portion of them. The sample lists over 75,000 clones; 85% were seen once. What was sequenced was PBMCs. All receptors come from a man between 18 and 35 years old in good health and CMV-seropositive.

The CDR3 region has the DNA TGTGCCAGCAGCCAGCGGGATGGGGCCTACGAGCAGTACGTC. Encoded protein: CASSQRDGAYEQYV. The chain combines TRBV11-3 with TRBJ2-7; 7 bases map to TRBD2. Germline values: CDR1 SGHNT, CDR2 YENEEA. CDR3 length: 14 amino acids. V was clipped by 5 bases and J by 2 bases; unmatched bases: 6.

This clone has only one observation. J is TRBJ2-3 and V is TRBV11-2; 8 bases fit TRBD1. The trim removed 5 bases at V and 8 bases at J, leaving 9 bases unmatched. The germline CDR1 and CDR2 sequences are SGHAT and FQNNGV. The CDR3 is 14 amino acids. Written as DNA, the CDR3 is TGTGCCAGCAGCGCAGGACAGGGCCTAGGTACGCAGTATTTT. Residues: CASSAGQGLGTQYF.

The CDR3 protein is CASSLVRGGNEQFF. The CDR3 region has the DNA TGTGCCAGCAGCTTAGTTAGGGGAGGTAATGAGCAGTTCTTC. The chain joins TRBV11-2 to TRBJ2-1; possibly TRBD2 for D (6 bases). The CDR3 sequence is 14 residues long. Germline V CDR1 and CDR2: SGHAT, FQNNGV. Trimming shortened V by 1 base and J by 7 bases, and 11 bases separated the two germline ends.

A remark on this clone: A read error is likely, as this CDR3 ends without the conserved phenylalanine or tryptophan. The limits of the CDR3 on the DNA are not certain, so only TCRdb's listed CDR3 is given. The chain is built from TRBV29-1 and TRBJ2-7; the table assigns TRBD2, which was not confirmed against the DNA. Germline V CDR1 and CDR2: SQVTM, ANQGSEA. The CDR3 has 13 amino acids, counting both end residues. CDR3 loop: CSVVYSFGDPPTY.

V usage is TRBV19 and J usage is TRBJ2-4; maybe TRBD1 (6 bases). The ends were cut back, 4 bases at V and 7 bases at J, with 11 bases in the middle. The CDR3 spans 13 residues. Germline-derived CDR1 and CDR2 are LNHDA and SQIVND (reference sequence). In DNA, the CDR3 is TGTGCCAGTAGTACAGGGGATGGGAACATTCAGTACTTC. Amino acid sequence: CASSTGDGNIQYF. Drawing the rest from reference TRBV19 and TRBJ2-4, the complete variable domain is DGGITQSPKYLFRKEGQNVTLSCEQNLNHDAMYWYRQDPGQGLRLIYYSQIVNDFQKGDIAEGYSVSREKKESFPLTVTSAQKNPTAFYLCASSTGDGNIQYFGAGTRLSVL.

The V gene is TRBV28, the J gene TRBJ2-7, with TRBD1 matching over 7 bases. Trimming cost V 9 bases and J 3 bases; bases outside gene matches: 5. CDR1 is MDHEN and CDR2 is SYDVKM in the germline V gene. The CDR3 contains 12 residues. The CDR3, as DNA: TGTGCCAGTACAGGGGTTGACTACGAGCAGTACTTC. This codes for CASTGVDYEQYF.

The J gene is TRBJ2-1, the V gene TRBV5-1; D is perhaps TRBD1 (6 bases). This CDR3 has 13 residues. The germline V gene has CDR1 SGHRS and CDR2 YFSETQ. With 0 bases removed from V and 7 bases from J, the gap between germline ends came to 8 bases. CDR3 DNA: TGCGCCAGCAGCTTGGACAGGGTAAATGAGCAGTTCTTC. Protein sequence: CASSLDRVNEQFF.

V is TRBV2 and J is TRBJ2-3, with 8 bases fitting TRBD1. The CDR3 is 14 amino acids. J lost 4 bases, V lost 6 bases, and 6 bases had no gene match. CDR1 SNHLY and CDR2 FYNNEI come from the germline V gene. The CDR3 loop is CASRGTTGADTQYF. CDR3 in DNA: TGTGCCAGCAGGGGAACGACAGGGGCAGATACGCAGTATTTT.

In this sample, this clone turned up a few times. This chain joins TRBV10-3 and TRBJ2-5, with D possibly being TRBD1 (6 bases). CDR1 is ENHRY and CDR2 is SYGVKD in the germline V gene. The CDR3 sequence is 16 residues long. The V end lost 3 bases, the J end lost 2 bases, and 16 bases lay between the germline ends. In DNA form, the CDR3 reads TGTGCCATCAGTGACCCCGTAAGGACAGCACAAGAGACCCAGTACTTC. Translating gives CAISDPVRTAQETQYF.

The V gene is TRBV10-3, the J gene TRBJ1-1, with D perhaps matching TRBD1 (6 bases). Trimming took off 5 bases at V and 1 base at J, with 14 bases between the two ends. This CDR3 region has 15 residues. Germline CDR1 ENHRY, CDR2 SYGVKD. The CDR3 sequence: CAISRQAGPNTEAFF. DNA of the CDR3: TGTGCCATCAGTCGACAGGCAGGCCCGAACACTGAAGCTTTCTTT.

The J gene is TRBJ2-7, the V gene TRBV18, with TRBD1 matching 9 bases. Losses at the gene ends were 2 bases for V and 1 base for J; bases not matched to a gene: 9. The CDR3 consists of 17 residues. Germline assignment: CDR1 KGHSH and CDR2 LQKENI. In nucleotides, the CDR3 is TGTGCCAGCTCACCAACCACCGGGACAGGGCCATCCTACGAGCAGTACGTC. Protein product: CASSPTTGTGPSYEQYV.

J is TRBJ2-7 and V is TRBV5-1; the D gene is possibly TRBD2 (6 bases). V dropped 2 bases and J dropped 3 bases, with 12 bases sitting between them. This CDR3 is built from 14 residues. The germline CDR1 and CDR2 sequences are SGHRS and YFSETQ. This chain's CDR3 is CASSLQLANYEQYF. In DNA form, the CDR3 reads TGCGCCAGCAGCTTACAACTAGCTAACTACGAGCAGTACTTC.

This rearrangement joins TRBV5-8 to TRBJ2-1; a weak D match, TRBD2 (5 bases). This CDR3 contains 15 residues. The germline V and J ends were trimmed by 0 bases and 0 bases, with 7 bases remaining between them. The V gene's germline CDR1 is SGHTS and CDR2 YDEGEE. The DNA of the CDR3 is TGTGCCAGCAGCTTGGGCGGAGGCTCCTACAATGAGCAGTTCTTC. Translation: CASSLGGGSYNEQFF. The whole variable domain, remainder taken from reference TRBV5-8 and TRBJ2-1, is EAGVTQSPTHLIKTRGQQATLRCSPISGHTSVYWYQQALGLGLQFLLWYDEGEERNRGNFPPRFSGRQFPNYSSELNVNALELEDSALYLCASSLGGGSYNEQFFGPGTRLTVL.

The chain combines TRBV19 with TRBJ2-3; 11 bases line up with TRBD1. Germline-derived CDR1 and CDR2 are LNHDA and SQIVND (reference sequence). The J segment lost 0 bases and the V segment lost 5 bases, leaving 7 bases of the junction unmatched. CDR3 length equals 17 residues. CDR3 amino acids: CASSPRDRGFSTDTQYF. CDR3 DNA sequence: TGTGCCAGTAGTCCCCGGGACAGGGGGTTTAGCACAGATACGCAGTATTTT. The variable domain in full, completed from reference TRBV19 and TRBJ2-3, reads DGGITQSPKYLFRKEGQNVTLSCEQNLNHDAMYWYRQDPGQGLRLIYYSQIVNDFQKGDIAEGYSVSREKKESFPLTVTSAQKNPTAFYLCASSPRDRGFSTDTQYFGPGTRLTVL.

The V gene is TRBV9, the J gene TRBJ1-5, with a weak D call TRBD1 (6 bases). The CDR3 runs 16 residues. Germline V gene lookup returns CDR1 SGDLS and CDR2 YYNGEE. V gave up 0 bases and J gave up 6 bases, with 16 bases separating them. CDR3: CASSVDGGLSSQPQHF. DNA for the CDR3: TGTGCCAGCAGCGTAGACGGGGGGCTCTCATCTCAGCCCCAGCATTTT.

CDR3 in amino acids: CASSVGSGAEQYF. The CDR3 DNA sequence: TGTGCCAGCAGCGTAGGGTCGGGAGCCGAGCAGTACTTC. The chain recombines TRBV9 with TRBJ2-7, with D possibly being TRBD2 (6 bases). In germline, CDR1 is SGDLS, CDR2 YYNGEE. The CDR3 has 13 residues. Trimming pared 0 bases from V and 6 bases from J, leaving 10 bases between.

The chain carries TRBV4-1 and TRBJ1-5; TRBD1 matches 7 bases. J was trimmed by 2 bases and V by 3 bases; bases with no gene match: 7. Per the germline V gene, CDR1 is MGHRA and CDR2 is YSYEKL. The CDR3 is made up of 16 amino acids. DNA for the CDR3: TGCGCCAGCAGCCACTTGACAGGGAAGGGCAATCAGCCCCAGCATTTT. It translates to CASSHLTGKGNQPQHF.

This sequence joins TRBV4-1 and TRBJ2-7; tentative D call: TRBD2 (5 bases). This CDR3 spans 13 amino acids. The V gene's germline CDR1 is MGHRA and CDR2 YSYEKL. V gave up 5 bases and J gave up 6 bases, with 14 bases separating them. The CDR3 spells CASSYQRPSEQYF. The CDR3 region has the DNA TGCGCCAGCAGCTACCAGCGGCCCTCCGAGCAGTACTTC.

The genes are TRBV10-3 and TRBJ2-3; weak D call: TRBD1 (6 bases). The germline CDR1 and CDR2 sequences are ENHRY and SYGVKD. The length of the CDR3 is 14 residues. Trimming stripped 11 bases from V and 3 bases from J, with 18 bases between. The CDR3 region has the DNA TGTGCCGCCAAACCCGGGACAACTACAGATACGCAGTATTTT. Protein sequence: CAAKPGTTTDTQYF.

This chain joins TRBV6-1 and TRBJ1-5; tentatively, D is TRBD1 (5 bases). Trimming took 2 bases from V and 4 from J, leaving 9 bases between them. The germline V gene has CDR1 MNHNS and CDR2 SASEGT. This CDR3 spans 14 amino acids. CDR3: CASSELGTNQPQHF. The CDR3 coding sequence is TGTGCCAGCAGTGAATTAGGGACTAATCAGCCCCAGCATTTT.

The chain links TRBV6-1 to TRBJ1-4, with D hard to call. The V gene lost 4 bases and the J gene lost 3 bases, with 9 bases spanning the gap. Germline V gene data show CDR1 as MNHNS and CDR2 as SASEGT. The CDR3 is 14 amino acids. CDR3 amino acids: CASSAPESNEKLFF. The CDR3 DNA reads TGTGCCAGCAGTGCTCCGGAGTCTAATGAAAAACTGTTTTTT.

The chain has TRBV5-4 and TRBJ2-7, with TRBD2 matching over 8 bases. CDR3 size: 12 residues. V trimming: 2 bases; J trimming: 6 bases; junction bases outside the gene matches: 1. Germline CDR1 SGHNT, CDR2 YYREEE (reference sequence). The CDR3 region is CASSFTSGEQYF. CDR3 nucleotides: TGTGCCAGCAGCTTCACTAGCGGCGAGCAGTACTTC. Based on the CDR3 plus reference TRBV5-4 and TRBJ2-7, the full variable domain is ETGVTQSPTHLIKTRGQQVTLRCSSQSGHNTVSWYQQALGQGPQFIFQYYREEENGRGNFPPRFSGLQFPNYSSELNVNALELDDSALYLCASSFTSGEQYFGPGTRLTVT.

In its sample, this clone was seen a few times. CDR3 nucleotides: TGCGCCAGCAGCTCTCAGTCGGAGACCCAGTACTTC. Translating it yields CASSSQSETQYF. The genes are TRBV5-1 and TRBJ2-5, with D uncertain. The CDR3 is made up of 12 amino acids. Germline CDR1 SGHRS, CDR2 YFSETQ. V lost 3 bases and J 5 bases, leaving 8 bases between the germline ends.

The V call is TRBV5-1, the J call TRBJ2-3; D possibly corresponds to TRBD1 (5 bases). This CDR3 has 13 amino acids. CDR1 and CDR2 (germline): SGHRS, YFSETQ. V dropped 5 bases and J dropped 2 bases, with 9 bases sitting between them. The CDR3 sequence: CASRDTYTDTQYF. The DNA for the CDR3 is TGCGCCAGCAGGGACACGTACACAGATACGCAGTATTTT.

This rearrangement joins TRBV7-9 to TRBJ2-3; 12 positions match TRBD2. Germline V lookup: CDR1 SEHNR, CDR2 FQNEAQ (reference sequence). The CDR3 spans 16 residues. V shed 1 base, J shed 2 bases, and the junction held 1 base outside the gene matches. The CDR3 bases are TGTGCCAGCAGCTTAGGACTAGCGGGAGTCACAGATACGCAGTATTTT. It is translated as CASSLGLAGVTDTQYF.